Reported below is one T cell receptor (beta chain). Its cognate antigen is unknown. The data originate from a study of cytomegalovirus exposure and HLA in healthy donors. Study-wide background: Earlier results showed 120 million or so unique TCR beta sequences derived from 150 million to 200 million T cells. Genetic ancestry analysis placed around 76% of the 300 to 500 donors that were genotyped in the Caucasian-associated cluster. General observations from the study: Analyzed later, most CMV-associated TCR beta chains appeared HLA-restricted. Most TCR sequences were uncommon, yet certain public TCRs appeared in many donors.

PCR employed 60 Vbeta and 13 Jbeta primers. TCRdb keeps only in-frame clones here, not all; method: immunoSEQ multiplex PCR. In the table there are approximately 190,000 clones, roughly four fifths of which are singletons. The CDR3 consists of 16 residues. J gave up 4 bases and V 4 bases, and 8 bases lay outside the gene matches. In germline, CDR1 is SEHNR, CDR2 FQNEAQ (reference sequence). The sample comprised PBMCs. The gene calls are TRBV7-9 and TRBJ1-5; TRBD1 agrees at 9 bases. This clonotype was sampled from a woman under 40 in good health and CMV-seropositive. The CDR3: CASSSSTGTGNQPQHF. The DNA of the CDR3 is TGTGCCAGCAGCTCCTCAACCGGGACAGGGAATCAGCCCCAGCATTTT.